The clone carrying this T cell receptor beta chain was seen only a few times. This sample is part of a study of blood T cell repertoires in COVID-19. Generated by immunoSEQ multiplex PCR, the TCRdb table keeps only in-frame clones and is missing some. The data contain approximately 210,000 clones, 82% of them seen just once; the ten biggest clones take up less than 4%. V was shortened by 7 bases and J by 0 bases, with 12 bases between the two germline ends. CDR1 is MNHEY, CDR2 SVGAGI, per germline. This CDR3 has 14 amino acids. Material: peripheral blood. The genes are TRBV6-5 and TRBJ1-1, with D unresolved. The TCR comes from a woman aged 80 or older with acute or convalescent COVID-19. The chain's CDR3 is CASTLGAVNTEAFF. CDR3 bases: TGTGCCAGCACCCTAGGCGCCGTGAACACTGAAGCTTTCTTT.